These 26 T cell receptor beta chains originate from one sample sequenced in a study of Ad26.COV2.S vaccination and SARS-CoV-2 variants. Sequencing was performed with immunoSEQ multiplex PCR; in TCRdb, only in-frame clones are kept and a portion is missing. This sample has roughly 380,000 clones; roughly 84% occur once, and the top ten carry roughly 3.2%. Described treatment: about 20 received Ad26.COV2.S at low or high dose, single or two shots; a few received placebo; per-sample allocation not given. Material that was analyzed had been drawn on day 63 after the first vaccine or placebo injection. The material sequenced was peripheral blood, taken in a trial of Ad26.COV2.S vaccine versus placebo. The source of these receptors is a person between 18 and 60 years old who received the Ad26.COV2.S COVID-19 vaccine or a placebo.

The CDR3 DNA is TGTGCCTGGAGTGTACTAGGGGCTCCAATCTCCTACGAGCAGTACTTC. Its protein is CAWSVLGAPISYEQYF. V is TRBV30 and J is TRBJ2-7; the D call may be TRBD1 or TRBD2 (5 bases each). The V gene lost 0 bases and the J gene lost 0 bases, with 15 bases spanning the gap. This CDR3 contains 16 residues. Germline lookup yields CDR1 GTSNPN and CDR2 SVGIG (reference sequence).

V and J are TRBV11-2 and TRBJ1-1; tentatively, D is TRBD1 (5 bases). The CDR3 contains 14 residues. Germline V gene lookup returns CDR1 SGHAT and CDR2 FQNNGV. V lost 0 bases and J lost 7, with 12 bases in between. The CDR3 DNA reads TGTGCCAGCAGCTTAGATGCAGGGAGTGTTGAAGCTTTCTTT. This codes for CASSLDAGSVEAFF.

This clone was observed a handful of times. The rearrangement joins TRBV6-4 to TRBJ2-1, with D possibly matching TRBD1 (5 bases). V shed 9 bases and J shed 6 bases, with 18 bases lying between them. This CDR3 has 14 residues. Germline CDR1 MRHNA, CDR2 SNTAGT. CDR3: CASSGVGDLNEQFF. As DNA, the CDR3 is TGTGCCAGTTCCGGAGTAGGGGATCTCAATGAGCAGTTCTTC.

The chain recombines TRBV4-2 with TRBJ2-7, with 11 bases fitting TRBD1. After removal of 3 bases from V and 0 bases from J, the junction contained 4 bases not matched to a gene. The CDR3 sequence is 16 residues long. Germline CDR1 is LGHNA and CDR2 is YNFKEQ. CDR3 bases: TGTGCCAGCAGCCATGGGGACAGGGGGAACTCCTACGAGCAGTACTTC. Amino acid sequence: CASSHGDRGNSYEQYF.

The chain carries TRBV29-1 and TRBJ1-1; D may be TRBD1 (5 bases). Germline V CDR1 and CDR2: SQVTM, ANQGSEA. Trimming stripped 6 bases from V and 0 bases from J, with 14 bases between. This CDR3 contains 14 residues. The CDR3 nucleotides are TGCAGCGTGGAGAGACAGAGCCTGAACACTGAAGCTTTCTTT. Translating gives CSVERQSLNTEAFF.

The CDR3 DNA is TGTGCCAGCAGCCAATCACAGGGCCAGCCCCAGCATTTT. Translating gives CASSQSQGQPQHF. The V gene is TRBV3-1 (or the pseudogene TRBV3-2), the J gene TRBJ1-5; D possibly corresponds to TRBD1 (6 bases). The germline V and J ends were trimmed by 2 bases and 7 bases, with 9 bases remaining between them. The CDR3 has 13 amino acids. Germline V gene lookup returns CDR1 LGHDT and CDR2 YNNKEL (reference sequence).

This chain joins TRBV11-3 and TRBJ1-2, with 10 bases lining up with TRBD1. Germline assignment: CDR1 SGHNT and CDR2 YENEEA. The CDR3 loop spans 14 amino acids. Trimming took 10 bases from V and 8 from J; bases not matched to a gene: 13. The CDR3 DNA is TGTGCCAAAGGAGGGACAGGGGATTGTTTGGGCTACACCTTC. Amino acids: CAKGGTGDCLGYTF.

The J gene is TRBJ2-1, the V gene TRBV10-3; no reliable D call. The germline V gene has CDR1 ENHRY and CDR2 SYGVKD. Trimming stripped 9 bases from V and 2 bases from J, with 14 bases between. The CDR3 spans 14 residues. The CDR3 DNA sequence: TGTGCCATGGCCGCAGGTACAGCCTACAATGAGCAGTTCTTC. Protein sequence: CAMAAGTAYNEQFF.

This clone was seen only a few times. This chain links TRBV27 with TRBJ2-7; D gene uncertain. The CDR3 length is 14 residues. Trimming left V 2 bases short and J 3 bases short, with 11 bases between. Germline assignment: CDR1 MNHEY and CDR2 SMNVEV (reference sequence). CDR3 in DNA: TGTGCCAGCAGTTTAGCAGCCAACCTCTACGAGCAGTACTTC. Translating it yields CASSLAANLYEQYF.

The CDR3 sequence: CASSQTSDTGELFF. The CDR3 bases are TGTGCCAGTAGTCAAACGAGTGACACCGGGGAGCTGTTTTTT. V is TRBV19 and J is TRBJ2-2; unclear D gene. Trimming took off 5 bases at V and 3 bases at J, with 10 bases between the two ends. Germline CDR1 reads LNHDA; CDR2 reads SQIVND (reference sequence). CDR3 length: 14 residues.

The CDR3 is CASSYFRNTEAFF. The CDR3 DNA reads as TGTGCCAGCAGCTACTTCAGGAACACTGAAGCTTTCTTT. The chain combines TRBV7-2 with TRBJ1-1; D is unresolved. V lost 4 bases to trimming and J lost 1 base, with 7 bases between them. This CDR3 is 13 amino acids long. The germline V gene encodes CDR1 SGHTA and CDR2 FQGNSA.

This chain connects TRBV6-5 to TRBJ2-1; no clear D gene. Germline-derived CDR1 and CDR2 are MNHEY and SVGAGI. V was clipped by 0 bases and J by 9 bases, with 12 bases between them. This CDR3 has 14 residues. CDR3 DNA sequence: TGTGCCAGCAGTTACTCGAGGCAATCTAGTGAGCAGTTCTTC. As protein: CASSYSRQSSEQFF.

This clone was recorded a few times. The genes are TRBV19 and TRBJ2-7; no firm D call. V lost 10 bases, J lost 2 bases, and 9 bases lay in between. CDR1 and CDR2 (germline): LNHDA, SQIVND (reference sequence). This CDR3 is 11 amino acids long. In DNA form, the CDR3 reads TGTGCCAATGGAGAACCCTACGAGCAGTACTTC. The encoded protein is CANGEPYEQYF.

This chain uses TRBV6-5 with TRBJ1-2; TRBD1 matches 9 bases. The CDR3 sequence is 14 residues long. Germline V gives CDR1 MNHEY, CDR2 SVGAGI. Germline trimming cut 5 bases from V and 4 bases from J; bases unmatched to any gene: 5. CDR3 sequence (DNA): TGTGCCAGCAGTCAGGACAGGGGCGGCTATGGCTACACCTTC. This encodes CASSQDRGGYGYTF.

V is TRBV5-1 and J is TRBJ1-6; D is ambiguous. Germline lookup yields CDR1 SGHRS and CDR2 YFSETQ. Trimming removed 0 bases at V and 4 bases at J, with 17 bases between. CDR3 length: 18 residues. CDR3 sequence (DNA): TGCGCCAGCAGCTTGGGGACGGGAACGGGATTATATAATTCACCCCTCCACTTT. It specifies CASSLGTGTGLYNSPLHF.

The CDR3 loop reads CASSLRQGNPEAFF. CDR3 in DNA: TGCGCCAGCAGCTTGCGGCAGGGTAACCCTGAAGCTTTCTTT. The chain couples TRBV5-1 to TRBJ1-1, with D possibly being TRBD1 (5 bases). Trimming stripped 1 base from V and 6 bases from J, with 13 bases between. From germline, CDR1 is SGHRS and CDR2 YFSETQ. This CDR3 comprises 14 residues.

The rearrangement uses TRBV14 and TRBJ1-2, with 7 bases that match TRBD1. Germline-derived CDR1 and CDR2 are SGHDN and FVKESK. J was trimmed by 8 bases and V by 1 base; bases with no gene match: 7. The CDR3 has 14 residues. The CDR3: CASSQVTGLDGYTF. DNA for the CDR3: TGTGCCAGCAGCCAAGTGACAGGGTTGGACGGCTACACCTTC.

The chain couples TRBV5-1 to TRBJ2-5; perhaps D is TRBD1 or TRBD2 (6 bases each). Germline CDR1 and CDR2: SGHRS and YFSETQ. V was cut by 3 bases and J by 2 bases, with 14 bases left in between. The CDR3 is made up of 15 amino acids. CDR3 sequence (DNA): TGCGCCAGCAGCTCCAGGGGAGGTGGACAAGAGACCCAGTACTTC. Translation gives CASSSRGGGQETQYF.

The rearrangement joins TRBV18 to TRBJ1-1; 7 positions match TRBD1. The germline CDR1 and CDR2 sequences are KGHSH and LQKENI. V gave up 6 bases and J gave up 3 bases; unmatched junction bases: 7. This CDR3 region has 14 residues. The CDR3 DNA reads TGTGCCAGCTCTCAGGAACAGGGGCACACTGAAGCTTTCTTT. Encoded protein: CASSQEQGHTEAFF. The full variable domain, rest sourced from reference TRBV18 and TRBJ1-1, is NAGVMQNPRHLVRRRGQEARLRCSPMKGHSHVYWYRQLPEEGLKFMVYLQKENIIDESGMPKERFSAEFPKEGPSILRIQQVVRGDSAAYFCASSQEQGHTEAFFGQGTRLTVV.

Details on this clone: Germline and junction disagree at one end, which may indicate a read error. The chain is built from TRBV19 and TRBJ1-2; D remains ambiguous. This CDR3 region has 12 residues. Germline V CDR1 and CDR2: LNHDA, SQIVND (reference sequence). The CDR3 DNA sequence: TGTGCCAGTAGTACCCGACAAGGGATTGGATCATTC. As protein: CASSTRQGIGSF.

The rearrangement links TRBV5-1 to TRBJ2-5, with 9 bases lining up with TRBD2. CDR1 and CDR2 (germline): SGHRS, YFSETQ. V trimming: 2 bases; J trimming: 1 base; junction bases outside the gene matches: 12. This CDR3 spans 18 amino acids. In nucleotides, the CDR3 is TGCGCCAGCAGCTTCAGGCGGGGGGGCCTTAAATCCCAAGAGACCCAGTACTTC. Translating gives CASSFRRGGLKSQETQYF.

CDR3 bases: TGCGCCAGTCTCCGGGACCTCCTAGGTGAGCAGTTCTTC. Translated, it gives CASLRDLLGEQFF. The rearrangement joins TRBV10-2 to TRBJ2-1; the D gene could be TRBD1 or TRBD2 (5 bases each). The ends were cut back, 9 bases at V and 9 bases at J, with 18 bases in the middle. CDR1 is WSHSY and CDR2 is SAAADI in the germline V gene. The CDR3 length is 13 residues.

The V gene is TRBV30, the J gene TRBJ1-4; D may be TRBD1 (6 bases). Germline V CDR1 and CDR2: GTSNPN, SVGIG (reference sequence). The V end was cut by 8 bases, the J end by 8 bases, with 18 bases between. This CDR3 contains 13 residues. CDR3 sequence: CATRRQEPEKLFF. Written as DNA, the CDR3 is TGTGCCACCCGACGACAGGAACCAGAAAAACTGTTTTTT.

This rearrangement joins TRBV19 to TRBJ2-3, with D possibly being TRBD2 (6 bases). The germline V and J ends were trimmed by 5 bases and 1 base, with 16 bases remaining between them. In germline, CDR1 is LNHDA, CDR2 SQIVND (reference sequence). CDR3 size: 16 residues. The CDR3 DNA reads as TGTGCCAGTAGTGCCCGTCGGGGCGGGGGCACAGATACGCAGTATTTT. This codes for CASSARRGGGTDTQYF.

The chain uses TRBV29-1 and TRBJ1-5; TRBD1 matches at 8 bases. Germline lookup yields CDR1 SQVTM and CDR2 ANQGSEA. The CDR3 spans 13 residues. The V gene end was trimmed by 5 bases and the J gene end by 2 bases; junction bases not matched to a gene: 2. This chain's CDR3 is CSVQTGGNQPQHF. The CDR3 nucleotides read TGCAGCGTTCAGACAGGGGGCAATCAGCCCCAGCATTTT.

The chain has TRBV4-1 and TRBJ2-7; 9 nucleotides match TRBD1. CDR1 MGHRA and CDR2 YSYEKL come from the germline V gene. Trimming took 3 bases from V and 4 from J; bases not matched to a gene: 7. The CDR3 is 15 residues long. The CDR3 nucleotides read TGCGCCAGCAGCCAGCCTAGGGACAGGGTGTACGAGCAGTACTTC. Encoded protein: CASSQPRDRVYEQYF.